These 11 T cell receptor beta chains came from one sample sequenced in a study of blood T cell repertoires in COVID-19. Sequencing used immunoSEQ multiplex PCR; TCRdb keeps in-frame clones, though not all of them. In the table there are some 90,000 clones, about 71% of which are singletons. The sequencing input was peripheral blood. The receptors come from a woman aged 60-75 years in a cohort sampled during active or convalescent COVID-19.

The V gene is TRBV27, the J gene TRBJ2-2, with TRBD2 matching over 9 bases. The CDR3 extends over 17 amino acids. In germline, CDR1 is MNHEY, CDR2 SMNVEV (reference sequence). V was clipped by 4 bases and J by 4 bases; unmatched bases: 10. The CDR3 DNA sequence: TGTGCCAGCAGTTCGTTGGCGGGGGGGTTGGTCACCGGGGAGCTGTTTTTT. Encoded protein: CASSSLAGGLVTGELFF.

The chain employs TRBV6-5 and TRBJ1-5; D call uncertain. The V and J ends lost 8 bases and 7 bases respectively, with 18 bases between them. Germline V lookup: CDR1 MNHEY, CDR2 SVGAGI. The CDR3 spans 14 residues. The CDR3 DNA is TGTGCCAGCGGAGACGGTGGATTCTGGCAGCCCCAGCATTTT. This sequence encodes CASGDGGFWQPQHF.

This clone turned up a few times. The chain couples TRBV2 to TRBJ2-5; perhaps TRBD1 as D (6 bases). The germline V and J ends were trimmed by 6 bases and 1 base, with 12 bases remaining between them. Looked up from germline, CDR1 is SNHLY and CDR2 is FYNNEI. The CDR3 consists of 14 residues. The CDR3 reads CASSRGQFQETQYF. CDR3 nucleotide sequence: TGTGCCAGCAGCCGTGGACAGTTCCAAGAGACCCAGTACTTC.

The V gene is TRBV4-2, the J gene TRBJ2-7; TRBD2 matches 7 bases. Germline V CDR1 and CDR2: LGHNA, YNFKEQ. CDR3 length: 13 amino acids. J lost 0 bases, V lost 6 bases, and 2 bases had no gene match. The CDR3 here is CASRGRASYEQYF. The CDR3 DNA reads as TGTGCCAGCAGGGGGAGGGCCTCCTACGAGCAGTACTTC.

V gene TRBV10-3 combines with J gene TRBJ1-1; unclear D gene. Germline V lookup: CDR1 ENHRY, CDR2 SYGVKD. The V end lost 0 bases, the J end lost 5 bases, and 7 bases lay between the germline ends. The CDR3 is 13 amino acids. The CDR3 protein is CAISESEGTEAFF. The CDR3 DNA is TGTGCCATCAGTGAGTCTGAGGGAACTGAAGCTTTCTTT.

The chain has TRBV6-1 and TRBJ2-2; 12 bases match TRBD1. Looked up from germline, CDR1 is MNHNS and CDR2 is SASEGT. The CDR3 runs 16 residues. The V segment lost 2 bases and the J segment 9 bases; nucleotides outside the gene matches: 7. CDR3 loop: CASSERGQGASRELFF. DNA for the CDR3: TGTGCCAGCAGTGAAAGGGGACAGGGGGCGAGCAGGGAGCTGTTTTTT.

The chain carries TRBV29-1 and TRBJ2-7, with 7 nucleotides matching TRBD2. CDR3 size: 13 residues. With 4 bases clipped from V and 1 base from J, the junction kept 4 bases outside the gene matches. Germline lookup yields CDR1 SQVTM and CDR2 ANQGSEA. DNA for the CDR3: TGCAGCGTTGGAGGCGGGGGTTCCTACGAGCAGTACTTC. Translating gives CSVGGGGSYEQYF.

This rearrangement joins TRBV20-1 to TRBJ1-1; no clear D gene. The CDR3 sequence is 12 residues long. Germline V gene data show CDR1 as DFQATT and CDR2 as SNEGSKA (reference sequence). V was pared by 3 bases and J by 7 bases, with 12 bases between. The CDR3 DNA reads as TGCAGTGCTAGTAGGGAGTGGGTTGAAGCTTTCTTT. It specifies CSASREWVEAFF.

The chain uses TRBV10-3 and TRBJ1-6, with D possibly being TRBD1 (6 bases). CDR3 size: 17 residues. Germline V lookup: CDR1 ENHRY, CDR2 SYGVKD. Trimming left V 6 bases short and J 3 bases short, with 18 bases between. DNA of the CDR3: TGTGCCATCAGGGACTTCCCAGGGGCGAACTATAATTCACCCCTCCACTTT. Translating it yields CAIRDFPGANYNSPLHF.

This clone has only a few counts. J is TRBJ2-1 and V is TRBV5-1; 14 bases fit TRBD2. The CDR3 runs to 17 residues. Germline loops: CDR1 SGHRS, CDR2 YFSETQ. The V gene end was trimmed by 2 bases and the J gene end by 7 bases; junction bases not matched to a gene: 8. The CDR3 region has the DNA TGCGCCAGCAGCTTCCGACTAGCGGGGGGGCCGGGGAATGAGCAGTTCTTC. Translated: CASSFRLAGGPGNEQFF.

V and J are TRBV19 and TRBJ2-5, with 7 bases that match TRBD1. The CDR3 covers 15 residues. Trimming at V came to 5 bases and at J to 7 bases, leaving 13 bases not matched to a gene. Germline V gives CDR1 LNHDA, CDR2 SQIVND (reference sequence). CDR3 bases: TGTGCCAGTAGTCCGCGGATCACAGGGGTGGTGACCCAGTACTTC. Its translation: CASSPRITGVVTQYF. The variable domain in full, completed from reference TRBV19 and TRBJ2-5, reads DGGITQSPKYLFRKEGQNVTLSCEQNLNHDAMYWYRQDPGQGLRLIYYSQIVNDFQKGDIAEGYSVSREKKESFPLTVTSAQKNPTAFYLCASSPRITGVVTQYFGPGTRLLVL.